Listed here are 27 T cell receptor beta chains from one sample, sequenced in a study of cytomegalovirus exposure and HLA in healthy donors. 60 Vbeta and 13 Jbeta primers were used in PCR. Some clones are missing from TCRdb's copy, which holds only in-frame ones; the method was immunoSEQ multiplex PCR. The sample consists of roughly 84,000 clones, around 79% of them appearing once. The sequenced sample was PBMCs. The receptors here all came from a male donor in good health and CMV-seropositive.

The chain employs TRBV28 and TRBJ2-6, with D possibly matching TRBD1 (7 bases). Germline CDR1 and CDR2: MDHEN and SYDVKM. V was clipped by 7 bases and J by 1 base, with 14 bases between them. The length of the CDR3 is 16 residues. The CDR3 spells CASNAGGLSGANVLTF. CDR3 bases: TGTGCCAGCAACGCAGGGGGACTTTCTGGGGCCAACGTCCTGACTTTC. Drawing the rest from reference TRBV28 and TRBJ2-6, the complete variable domain is DVKVTQSSRYLVKRTGEKVFLECVQDMDHENMFWYRQDPGLGLRLIYFSYDVKMKEKGDIPEGYSVSREKKERFSLILESASTNQTSMYLCASNAGGLSGANVLTFGAGSRLTVL.

This sequence joins TRBV5-4 and TRBJ1-2; no clear D gene. The CDR3 has 12 residues. The germline gives CDR1 SGHNT, CDR2 YYREEE (reference sequence). Between the trimmed V and J ends, which lost 0 bases and 3 bases, there was a span of 3 bases. The CDR3 DNA sequence: TGTGCCAGCAGCTTGGACTACTATGGCTACACCTTC. As protein: CASSLDYYGYTF.

The chain carries TRBV7-7 and TRBJ2-7; 9 bases line up with TRBD1. The CDR3 contains 15 residues. The junction had 7 bases not matched to a gene; V was cut back by 5 bases and J by 2 bases. From germline, CDR1 is SSHAT and CDR2 FNYEAQ (reference sequence). CDR3 protein: CASSPGTGPAYEQYF. CDR3 DNA sequence: TGTGCCAGCAGCCCCGGGACAGGGCCTGCCTACGAGCAGTACTTC.

The chain employs TRBV5-4 and TRBJ2-1; 8 nucleotides agree with TRBD2. Germline V gene data show CDR1 as SGHNT and CDR2 as YYREEE (reference sequence). The CDR3 has 13 amino acids. The ends lost 3 bases at V and 12 bases at J; junction bases unmatched: 8. The CDR3 loop reads CASSSDTSGGQFF. The CDR3 bases are TGTGCCAGCAGCTCAGATACTAGCGGCGGGCAGTTCTTC.

The chain has TRBV9 and TRBJ2-1; 8 positions match TRBD2. The length of the CDR3 is 14 residues. Germline V gives CDR1 SGDLS, CDR2 YYNGEE. Germline trimming cut 0 bases from V and 8 bases from J; bases unmatched to any gene: 4. CDR3 nucleotide sequence: TGTGCCAGCAGCGTAGCGGGAGGGCCCTATGAGCAGTTCTTC. The encoded protein is CASSVAGGPYEQFF.

The chain has TRBV6-1 and TRBJ2-7; D ambiguous. Trimming removed 7 bases at V and 8 bases at J, with 15 bases between. This CDR3 comprises 12 residues. Germline V gene sequence: CDR1 MNHNS, CDR2 SASEGT. The CDR3 protein is CASTQQVRQQYF. In DNA form, the CDR3 reads TGTGCCAGCACCCAGCAGGTGCGACAGCAGTACTTC.

The V gene is TRBV5-1, the J gene TRBJ2-3; D not resolved. This CDR3 is 16 amino acids long. The V gene lost 0 bases and the J gene lost 0 bases, with 11 bases spanning the gap. Germline assignment: CDR1 SGHRS and CDR2 YFSETQ. The CDR3 spells CASSLASQASTDTQYF. DNA of the CDR3: TGCGCCAGCAGCTTGGCCTCCCAGGCTAGCACAGATACGCAGTATTTT.

This chain uses TRBV5-4 with TRBJ1-1; 9 bases map to TRBD1. CDR1 SGHNT and CDR2 YYREEE come from the germline V gene (reference sequence). With 4 bases clipped from V and 6 bases from J, the junction kept 10 bases outside the gene matches. The CDR3 length is 15 residues. CDR3 DNA sequence: TGTGCCAGCAGCACACCACGGGACAGGGCCGCTGAAGCTTTCTTT. Translated, it gives CASSTPRDRAAEAFF. The full variable domain, completed using reference TRBV5-4 and TRBJ1-1, is ETGVTQSPTHLIKTRGQQVTLRCSSQSGHNTVSWYQQALGQGPQFIFQYYREEENGRGNFPPRFSGLQFPNYSSELNVNALELDDSALYLCASSTPRDRAAEAFFGQGTRLTVV.

The V and J genes are TRBV7-2 and TRBJ2-7; TRBD2 might be the D (6 bases). V was cut by 1 base and J by 0 bases, with 7 bases left in between. This CDR3 has 14 residues. CDR1 SGHTA and CDR2 FQGNSA come from the germline V gene. CDR3 sequence (DNA): TGTGCCAGCAGCTTAGGGCGGGACTCCTACGAGCAGTACTTC. It codes for CASSLGRDSYEQYF.

V usage is TRBV25-1 and J usage is TRBJ1-3; D gene uncertain. The CDR3 totals 16 residues. V lost 3 bases, J lost 8 bases, and 20 bases lay in between. Germline V CDR1 and CDR2: MGHDK, SYGVNS. The CDR3 here is CASSEGSVTPVDTIYF. CDR3 coding DNA: TGTGCCAGCAGTGAGGGGAGTGTTACTCCGGTGGACACCATATATTTT. The full variable domain, with the rest looked up from reference TRBV25-1 and TRBJ1-3, is EADIYQTPRYLVIGTGKKITLECSQTMGHDKMYWYQQDPGMELHLIHYSYGVNSTEKGDLSSESTVSRIRTEHFPLTLESARPSHTSQYLCASSEGSVTPVDTIYFGEGSWLTVV.

The chain links TRBV27 to TRBJ2-2, with D unresolved. The germline V gene encodes CDR1 MNHEY and CDR2 SMNVEV (reference sequence). CDR3 length: 12 residues. V lost 5 bases to trimming and J lost 3 bases, with 4 bases between them. The CDR3, as DNA: TGTGCCAGCAGTCCGTACACCGGGGAGCTGTTTTTT. This sequence encodes CASSPYTGELFF.

V is TRBV10-3 and J is TRBJ2-5; TRBD1 agrees at 8 bases. Near its end, the DNA agrees better with TRBJ2-7, so the J call may be wrong. CDR1 and CDR2 (germline): ENHRY, SYGVKD. CDR3 length: 13 amino acids. The CDR3 region is CASNRDRPSEQYF. The DNA of the CDR3 is TGTGCCAGCAACCGGGACAGGCCCAGCGAGCAGTACTTC.

V is TRBV7-2 and J is TRBJ1-2; perhaps TRBD1 as D (6 bases). The CDR3 extends over 15 amino acids. V was trimmed by 4 bases and J by 6 bases, leaving 18 bases between them. Germline V gives CDR1 SGHTA, CDR2 FQGNSA. This CDR3 is CASSSSRQEFNGYTF. CDR3 in DNA: TGTGCCAGCAGCTCATCCCGACAGGAATTCAATGGCTACACCTTC.

This clone was seen only a few times. DNA of the CDR3: TGTGCCAGCAGCTTTAGCGGGAGGAGCTCCTACGAGCAGTACTTC. Protein sequence: CASSFSGRSSYEQYF. The chain uses TRBV6-6 and TRBJ2-7; the match to TRBD2 covers 10 bases. V shed 6 bases and J 0 bases; nucleotides not matched to a gene: 5. Germline V lookup: CDR1 MNHNY, CDR2 SVGAGI (reference sequence). This CDR3 is built from 15 residues.

The J gene is TRBJ2-1, the V gene TRBV29-1; possibly TRBD2 for D (6 bases). The CDR3 spans 15 residues. The germline CDR1 and CDR2 sequences are SQVTM and ANQGSEA. The germline V and J ends were trimmed by 7 bases and 0 bases, with 16 bases remaining between them. CDR3 DNA: TGCAGCGCTGGGAAACGGGGGACCTCCTACAATGAGCAGTTCTTC. Protein: CSAGKRGTSYNEQFF.

V and J are TRBV10-3 and TRBJ2-5, with D unresolved. The J call is in doubt because the DNA end fits TRBJ2-7 better. Looked up from germline, CDR1 is ENHRY and CDR2 is SYGVKD. The CDR3 has 14 amino acids. CDR3 protein: CAISEFLRHYEQYF. The CDR3 bases are TGTGCCATCAGTGAATTCCTGAGGCACTACGAGCAGTACTTC.

The rearrangement uses TRBV7-2 and TRBJ2-2; possible D gene TRBD1, 6 bases. This CDR3 region has 15 residues. The germline V gene encodes CDR1 SGHTA and CDR2 FQGNSA. V was trimmed by 2 bases and J by 1 base, leaving 8 bases between them. The CDR3 is CASSLSDRNTGELFF. The CDR3 DNA is TGTGCCAGCAGCTTATCGGACAGGAACACCGGGGAGCTGTTTTTT.

This chain connects TRBV4-2 to TRBJ1-2; TRBD1 matches at 9 bases. V lost 4 bases and J lost 10; bases outside the gene matches: 7. Germline V gene data show CDR1 as LGHNA and CDR2 as YNFKEQ. This CDR3 spans 13 amino acids. This CDR3 reads CASSRGGTGFYTF. The CDR3, as DNA: TGTGCCAGCAGCCGAGGGGGGACAGGGTTCTACACCTTC.

V is TRBV19 and J is TRBJ1-4; the match to TRBD1 covers 11 bases. CDR1 and CDR2 from the germline V gene are LNHDA and SQIVND (reference sequence). J gave up 10 bases and V 6 bases, and 4 bases lay outside the gene matches. This CDR3 comprises 13 residues. As DNA, the CDR3 is TGTGCCAGTAGACCGGGACAGGGGGGAAAACTGTTTTTT. The encoded protein is CASRPGQGGKLFF.

V and J are TRBV4-1 and TRBJ2-7; a weak D match, TRBD2 (5 bases). V shed 5 bases and J shed 3 bases, with 17 bases lying between them. This CDR3 region has 15 residues. Germline V gene sequence: CDR1 MGHRA, CDR2 YSYEKL. This CDR3 reads CASSMRPLDGYEQYF. CDR3 sequence (DNA): TGCGCCAGCAGCATGCGACCACTAGATGGCTACGAGCAGTACTTC.

This clone was detected only a few times. The CDR3 reads CASSLVGRGFMNTEAFF. DNA for the CDR3: TGTGCCAGCAGCTTGGTGGGCAGGGGGTTTATGAACACTGAAGCTTTCTTT. The chain employs TRBV5-4 and TRBJ1-1; 7 bases are a match to TRBD1. This CDR3 has 17 residues. Per the germline V gene, CDR1 is SGHNT and CDR2 is YYREEE (reference sequence). V lost 0 bases to trimming and J lost 0 bases; unmatched junction nucleotides: 8.

This clone was detected only a few times. The chain links TRBV6-1 to TRBJ2-3; D uncertain. The V gene lost 3 bases and the J gene lost 7 bases, with 8 bases spanning the gap. The CDR3 length is 12 residues. Germline V CDR1 and CDR2: MNHNS, SASEGT. This chain's CDR3 is CASSETRYTQYF. In DNA, the CDR3 is TGTGCCAGCAGTGAGACCAGGTATACGCAGTATTTT.

In this sample, this clone turned up once. The chain joins TRBV4-1 to TRBJ1-5, with 7 positions matching TRBD1. Germline values: CDR1 MGHRA, CDR2 YSYEKL. This CDR3 comprises 15 residues. Trimming at V came to 2 bases and at J to 7 bases, leaving 8 bases not matched to a gene. This chain's CDR3 is CASSQQGVVRQPQHF. The CDR3 nucleotides are TGCGCCAGCAGCCAACAGGGGGTTGTAAGACAGCCCCAGCATTTT.

The V and J genes are TRBV10-3 and TRBJ2-7; perhaps TRBD1 as D (6 bases). The ends were cut back, 3 bases at V and 6 bases at J, with 24 bases in the middle. CDR3 size: 17 residues. Per the germline V gene, CDR1 is ENHRY and CDR2 is SYGVKD. CDR3 region: CAISEPNRQAVWGEQYF. DNA for the CDR3: TGTGCCATCAGTGAACCCAATAGACAGGCCGTTTGGGGCGAGCAGTACTTC.

The chain carries TRBV19 and TRBJ1-1, with 8 bases lining up with TRBD1. This CDR3 contains 13 residues. V lost 5 bases, J lost 6 bases, and 5 bases stayed unmatched. Germline V gene data show CDR1 as LNHDA and CDR2 as SQIVND (reference sequence). CDR3 sequence reads: CASSPTGVAEAFF. The CDR3, as DNA: TGTGCCAGTAGTCCGACAGGGGTCGCTGAAGCTTTCTTT.

The J gene is TRBJ2-5, the V gene TRBV6-5; tentatively, D is TRBD2 (6 bases). Per the germline V gene, CDR1 is MNHEY and CDR2 is SVGAGI. V was cut by 2 bases and J by 1 base, with 14 bases left in between. CDR3 length equals 16 residues. This CDR3 is CASSYHPAGTQETQYF. CDR3 sequence (DNA): TGTGCCAGCAGTTACCACCCCGCGGGGACCCAAGAGACCCAGTACTTC.

This clone occurred once. The rearrangement uses TRBV7-2 and TRBJ2-5; a possible D gene is TRBD1 (5 bases). This CDR3 has 14 amino acids. Germline CDR1 reads SGHTA; CDR2 reads FQGNSA. V lost 4 bases to trimming and J lost 6 bases, with 15 bases between them. The CDR3 loop reads CASSSQEREKTQYF. The CDR3 DNA sequence: TGTGCCAGCAGCTCACAGGAGCGCGAAAAGACCCAGTACTTC.